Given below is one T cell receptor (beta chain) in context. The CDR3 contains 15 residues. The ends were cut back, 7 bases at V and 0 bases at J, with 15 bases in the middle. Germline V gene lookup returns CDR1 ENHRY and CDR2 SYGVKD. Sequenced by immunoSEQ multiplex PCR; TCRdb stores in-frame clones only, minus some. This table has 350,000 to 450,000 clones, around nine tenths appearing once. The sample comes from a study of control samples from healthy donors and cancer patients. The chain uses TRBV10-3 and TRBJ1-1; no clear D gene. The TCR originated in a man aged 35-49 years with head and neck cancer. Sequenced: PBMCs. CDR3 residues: CAITPGGYMNTEAFF. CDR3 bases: TGTGCCATCACGCCAGGTGGGTACATGAACACTGAAGCTTTCTTT.